Included here is one T cell receptor beta chain sequence, with context. Its antigen specificity is not known. No clone much larger than this one lies a single base away; base qualities are absent. The CDR3 regions of human TCRbeta chains were subjected to immunosequencing. The published analysis was carried out like this. Repertoire TCRs were checked for matches against a reference library of SARS-CoV-2-specific TCRs that had been generated using the MIRA antigen-specificity platform. Breadth meant the fraction of unique TCRs that were SARS-CoV-2-associated, whereas depth meant the fraction of total T cells that were SARS-CoV-2-associated. Using the MIRA data, each spike-specific TCR was mapped to the spike region that the TCR reacts to and placed in a CD4 or CD8 class. Log10-transformed breadth and depth values were compared by one-way ANOVA with Sidak's multiple comparisons tests. TCRdb's version of the immuneACCESS table is confined to in-frame rearrangements and falls short of the full clone set. An unresolved V gene accounts for under half of the shortfall where checked; the remainder is of unknown origin. That table gives V, J and clone size, and the DNA gave D and trimming. The sample contains about 100,000 clones, 87% of them found a single time. The ten biggest clones cover more than 15% of the sample.

The V and J ends are trimmed by 0 bases and 11 bases, leaving 17 bases between them. The germline V gene specifies SGHDT as CDR1 and YYEEEE as CDR2. Counted from cysteine to phenylalanine, this CDR3 has 14 amino acids. The retained sequence is limited to the CDR3, 42 bases, with the frame set at the first base. This entry comes from a study of T cell responses to AZD1222 COVID-19 vaccine (dated by TCRdb to about 2021). Background for the entire study: AZD1222 recipients with second doses at about 4 weeks or about 12 weeks were pooled, because spike-specific TCR depth and breadth did not differ between schedules. TCR sequencing covered over 230 trial participants: 207 given two doses of AZD1222 and around 25 given two doses of MenACWY control vaccine. Enrollment into the trials was organized by age into subgroups of 18-55, 56-69 and 70-plus years, and those subgroups contained around 150, 28 and 57 TCR-sequenced participants, respectively.

General conclusions and limits of the study: After two AZD1222 doses, spike-specific TCR breadth and depth were significantly higher than at day 0 and than in MenACWY recipients. The 56-69-year group was small, and its depth increase did not reach significance, likely because of low power. Conclusions about previously exposed vaccinees are limited because only five to seven AZD1222 recipients were SARS-CoV-2 seropositive at baseline. No day 14 peak-response samples were available, so repertoires were characterized only after the peak T cell response. Epitopes outside the regions mutated in the B.1.351 and B.1.1.7 variants were reportedly recognized by nearly half of the unique spike-specific TCRs. CD4 TCRs associated with the vaccine covered the entire spike protein, and the dominant responses were in regions 160-218 and 743-854. Participants were mostly white British and included more females than males, and it was suggested by the authors that clonal diversity may have been underestimated.

Sample time point, as interpreted from the label and publication: baseline before first vaccination. The vaccinee samples were drawn from two UK trials, COV001 and COV002, one of which was a single-blind randomized controlled phase 2/3 trial testing AZD1222 (ChAdOx1 nCoV-19) in healthy adults. For TCRbeta chain sequencing, PBMC samples were collected from trial participants at day 0 and at day 28 after the second dose. Recombination linked TRBV5-6 to TRBJ1-2; tentative D gene TRBD1, with 6 bases matching. The clonotype comes from an adult in good health. Sequenced material: peripheral blood, taken on day 0 of AZD1222 vaccination. The base sequence is TGTGCCAGCAGCTTGGACAGGGCGATATCAGGTTACACCTTC. Translated, this gives CASSLDRAISGYTF.